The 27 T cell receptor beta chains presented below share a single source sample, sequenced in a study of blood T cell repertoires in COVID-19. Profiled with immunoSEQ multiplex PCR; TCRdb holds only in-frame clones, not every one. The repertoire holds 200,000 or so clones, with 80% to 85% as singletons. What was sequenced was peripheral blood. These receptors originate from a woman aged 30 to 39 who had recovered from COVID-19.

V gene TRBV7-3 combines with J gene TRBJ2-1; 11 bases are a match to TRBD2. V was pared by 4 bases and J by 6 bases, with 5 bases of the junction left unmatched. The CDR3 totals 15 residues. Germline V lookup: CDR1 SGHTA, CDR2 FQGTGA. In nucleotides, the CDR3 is TGTGCCAGCAGCTCTCTAGCGGGAGGTGGCAATGAGCAGTTCTTC. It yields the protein CASSSLAGGGNEQFF.

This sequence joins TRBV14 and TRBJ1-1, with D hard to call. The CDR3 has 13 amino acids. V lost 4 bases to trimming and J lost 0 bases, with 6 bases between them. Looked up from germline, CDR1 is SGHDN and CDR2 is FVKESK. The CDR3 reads CASSRLLNTEAFF. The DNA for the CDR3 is TGTGCCAGCAGCCGACTCTTGAACACTGAAGCTTTCTTT. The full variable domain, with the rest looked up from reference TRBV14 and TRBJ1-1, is EAGVTQFPSHSVIEKGQTVTLRCDPISGHDNLYWYRRVMGKEIKFLLHFVKESKQDESGMPNNRFLAERTGGTYSTLKVQPAELEDSGVYFCASSRLLNTEAFFGQGTRLTVV.

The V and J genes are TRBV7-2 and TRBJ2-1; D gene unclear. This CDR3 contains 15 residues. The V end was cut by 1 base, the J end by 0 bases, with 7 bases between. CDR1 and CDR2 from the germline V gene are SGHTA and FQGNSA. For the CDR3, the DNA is TGTGCCAGCAGCTTAGGGAGCGTCTCCTACAATGAGCAGTTCTTC. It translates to CASSLGSVSYNEQFF.

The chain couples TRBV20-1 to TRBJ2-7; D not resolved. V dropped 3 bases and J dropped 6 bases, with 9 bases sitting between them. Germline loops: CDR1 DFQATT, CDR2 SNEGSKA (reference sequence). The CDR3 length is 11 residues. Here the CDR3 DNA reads TGCAGTGCTAGCGAGGTTTCCGAGCAGTACTTC. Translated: CSASEVSEQYF.

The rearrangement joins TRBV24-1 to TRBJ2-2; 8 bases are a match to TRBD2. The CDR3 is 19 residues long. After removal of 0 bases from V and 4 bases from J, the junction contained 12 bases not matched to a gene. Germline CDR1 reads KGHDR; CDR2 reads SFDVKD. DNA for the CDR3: TGTGCCACCAGTGATTTGAATAGGGGGGTAGCGGGGTCCACCGGGGAGCTGTTTTTT. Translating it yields CATSDLNRGVAGSTGELFF.

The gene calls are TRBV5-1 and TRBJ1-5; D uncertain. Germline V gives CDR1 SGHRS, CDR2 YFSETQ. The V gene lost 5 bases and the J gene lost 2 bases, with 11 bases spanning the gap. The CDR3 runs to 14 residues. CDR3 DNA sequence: TGCGCCAGCAGTACGGGTGGAGGCAATCAGCCCCAGCATTTT. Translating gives CASSTGGGNQPQHF.

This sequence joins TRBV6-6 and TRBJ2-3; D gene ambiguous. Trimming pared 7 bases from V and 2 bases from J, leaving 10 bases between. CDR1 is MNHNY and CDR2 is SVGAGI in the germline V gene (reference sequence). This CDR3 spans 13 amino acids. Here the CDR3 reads CASTLGITDTQYF. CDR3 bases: TGTGCCAGCACTCTCGGTATCACAGATACGCAGTATTTT.

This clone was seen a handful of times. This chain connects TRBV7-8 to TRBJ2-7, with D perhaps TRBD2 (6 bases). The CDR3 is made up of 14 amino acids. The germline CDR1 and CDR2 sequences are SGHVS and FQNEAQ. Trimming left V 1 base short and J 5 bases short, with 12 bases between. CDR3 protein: CASSLGGDRDEQYF. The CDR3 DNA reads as TGTGCCAGCAGCTTAGGGGGGGATAGGGACGAGCAGTACTTC.

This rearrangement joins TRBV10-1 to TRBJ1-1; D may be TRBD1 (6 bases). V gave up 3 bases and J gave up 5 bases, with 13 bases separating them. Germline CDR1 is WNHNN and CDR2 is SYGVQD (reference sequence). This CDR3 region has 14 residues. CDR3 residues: CASSEGGARTEAFF. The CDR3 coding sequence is TGCGCCAGCAGTGAAGGGGGGGCGAGGACTGAAGCTTTCTTT.

CDR3 sequence reads: CASSPTGGVTDTQYF. Here the CDR3 DNA reads TGTGCCAGCAGCCCAACGGGAGGGGTCACAGATACGCAGTATTTT. The V gene is TRBV14, the J gene TRBJ2-3; 8 bases fit TRBD2. Germline assignment: CDR1 SGHDN and CDR2 FVKESK. V lost 4 bases and J lost 2; bases outside the gene matches: 5. The CDR3 contains 15 residues.

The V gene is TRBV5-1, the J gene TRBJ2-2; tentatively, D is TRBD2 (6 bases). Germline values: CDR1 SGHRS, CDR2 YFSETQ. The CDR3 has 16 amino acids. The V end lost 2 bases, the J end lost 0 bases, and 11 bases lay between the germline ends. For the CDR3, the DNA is TGCGCCAGCAGCTTCGAAACGGGAGCGAACACCGGGGAGCTGTTTTTT. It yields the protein CASSFETGANTGELFF.

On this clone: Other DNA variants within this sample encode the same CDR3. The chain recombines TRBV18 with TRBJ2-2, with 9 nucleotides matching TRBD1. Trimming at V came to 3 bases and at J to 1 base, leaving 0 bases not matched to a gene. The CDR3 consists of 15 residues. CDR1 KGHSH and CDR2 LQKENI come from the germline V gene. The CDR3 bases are TGTGCCAGCTCACCGGGACAGGGGAACACCGGGGAGCTGTTTTTT. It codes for CASSPGQGNTGELFF.

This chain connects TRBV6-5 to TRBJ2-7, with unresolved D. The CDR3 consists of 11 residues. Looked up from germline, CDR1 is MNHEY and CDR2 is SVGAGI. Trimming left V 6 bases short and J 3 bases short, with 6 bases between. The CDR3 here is CASRNIYEQYF. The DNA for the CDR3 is TGTGCCAGCAGGAACATCTACGAGCAGTACTTC.

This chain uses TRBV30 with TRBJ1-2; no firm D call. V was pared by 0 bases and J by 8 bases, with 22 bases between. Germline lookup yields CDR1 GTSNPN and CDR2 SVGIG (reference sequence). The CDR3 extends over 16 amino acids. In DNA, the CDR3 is TGTGCCTGGAGTGTACGACGAGGGCCCACTGTGAGGGGCTACACCTTC. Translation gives CAWSVRRGPTVRGYTF.

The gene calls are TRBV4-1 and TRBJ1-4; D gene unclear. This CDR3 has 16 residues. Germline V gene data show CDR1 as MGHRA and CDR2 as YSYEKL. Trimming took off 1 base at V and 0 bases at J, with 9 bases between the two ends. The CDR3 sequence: CASSQAGFATNEKLFF. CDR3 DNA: TGCGCCAGCAGCCAAGCCGGGTTTGCAACTAATGAAAAACTGTTTTTT.

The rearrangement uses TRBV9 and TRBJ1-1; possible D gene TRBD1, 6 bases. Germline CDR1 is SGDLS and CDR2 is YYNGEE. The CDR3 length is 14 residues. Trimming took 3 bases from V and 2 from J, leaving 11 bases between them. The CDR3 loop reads CASSEFGGNTEAFF. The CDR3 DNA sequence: TGTGCCAGCAGCGAATTTGGGGGCAACACTGAAGCTTTCTTT. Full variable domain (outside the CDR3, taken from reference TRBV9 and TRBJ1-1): DSGVTQTPKHLITATGQRVTLRCSPRSGDLSVYWYQQSLDQGLQFLIQYYNGEERAKGNILERFSAQQFPDLHSELNLSSLELGDSALYFCASSEFGGNTEAFFGQGTRLTVV.

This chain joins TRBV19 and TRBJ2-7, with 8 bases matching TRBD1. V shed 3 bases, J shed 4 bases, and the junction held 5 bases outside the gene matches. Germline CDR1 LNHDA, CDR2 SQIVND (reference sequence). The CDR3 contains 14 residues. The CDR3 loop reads CASSMTGVSYEQYF. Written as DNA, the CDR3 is TGTGCCAGTAGTATGACAGGGGTGTCGTACGAGCAGTACTTC.

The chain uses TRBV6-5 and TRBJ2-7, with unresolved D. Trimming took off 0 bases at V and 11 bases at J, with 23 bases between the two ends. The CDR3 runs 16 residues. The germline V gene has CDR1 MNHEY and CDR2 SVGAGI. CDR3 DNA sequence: TGTGCCAGCAGTTACTCGAAGCGCGGCGGTACTACGAAGGAGTACTTC. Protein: CASSYSKRGGTTKEYF.

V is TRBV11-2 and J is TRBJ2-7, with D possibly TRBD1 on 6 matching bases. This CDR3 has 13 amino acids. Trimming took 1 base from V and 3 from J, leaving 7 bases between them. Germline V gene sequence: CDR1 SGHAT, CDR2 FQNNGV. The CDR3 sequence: CASSLAQGYEQYF. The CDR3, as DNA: TGTGCCAGCAGCTTAGCACAGGGCTACGAGCAGTACTTC.

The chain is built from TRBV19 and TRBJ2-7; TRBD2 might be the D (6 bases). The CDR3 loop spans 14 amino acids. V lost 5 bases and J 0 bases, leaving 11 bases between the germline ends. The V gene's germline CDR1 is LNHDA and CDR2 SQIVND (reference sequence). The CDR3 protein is CASSSRESSYEQYF. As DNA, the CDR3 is TGTGCCAGTAGTTCTCGGGAGAGCTCCTACGAGCAGTACTTC.

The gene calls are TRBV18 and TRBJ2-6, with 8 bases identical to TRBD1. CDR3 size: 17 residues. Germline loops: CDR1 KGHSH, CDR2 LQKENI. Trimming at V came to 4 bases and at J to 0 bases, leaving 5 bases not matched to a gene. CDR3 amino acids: CASSLRTGHSGANVLTF. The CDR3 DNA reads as TGTGCCAGCTCACTAAGGACAGGGCACTCTGGGGCCAACGTCCTGACTTTC.

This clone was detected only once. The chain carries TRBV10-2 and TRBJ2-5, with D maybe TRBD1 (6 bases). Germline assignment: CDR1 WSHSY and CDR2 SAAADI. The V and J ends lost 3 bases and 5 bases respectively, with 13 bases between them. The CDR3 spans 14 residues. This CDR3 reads CASSDPQGLETQYF. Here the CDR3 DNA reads TGCGCCAGCAGTGACCCACAGGGTTTGGAGACCCAGTACTTC.

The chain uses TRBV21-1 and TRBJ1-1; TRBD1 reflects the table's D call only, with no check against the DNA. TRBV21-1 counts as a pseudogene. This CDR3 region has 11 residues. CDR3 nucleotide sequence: TGTGCCAGCAGCAGACAGATCGAAGCTTTCTTT. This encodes CASSRQIEAFF.

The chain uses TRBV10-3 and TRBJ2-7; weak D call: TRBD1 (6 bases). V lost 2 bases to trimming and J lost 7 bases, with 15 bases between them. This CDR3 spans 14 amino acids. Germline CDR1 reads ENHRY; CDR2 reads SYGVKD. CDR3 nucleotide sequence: TGTGCCATCAGTGAGGGCAGGGGTGGCTATGAGCAGTACTTC. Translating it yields CAISEGRGGYEQYF.

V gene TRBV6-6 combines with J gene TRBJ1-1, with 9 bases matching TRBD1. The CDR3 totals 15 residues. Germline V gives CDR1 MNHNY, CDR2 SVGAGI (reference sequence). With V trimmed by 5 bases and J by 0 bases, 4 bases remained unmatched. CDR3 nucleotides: TGTGCCAGCAGTCCCGGGACAGGGATGAACACTGAAGCTTTCTTT. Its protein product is CASSPGTGMNTEAFF.

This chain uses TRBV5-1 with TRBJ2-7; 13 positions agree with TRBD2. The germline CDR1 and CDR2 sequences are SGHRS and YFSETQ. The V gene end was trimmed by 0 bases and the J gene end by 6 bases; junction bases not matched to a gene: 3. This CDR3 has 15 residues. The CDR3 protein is CASSLEGLAGFEQYF. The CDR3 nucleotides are TGCGCCAGCAGCTTGGAGGGACTAGCGGGATTCGAGCAGTACTTC. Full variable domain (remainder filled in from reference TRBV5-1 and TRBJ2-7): KAGVTQTPRYLIKTRGQQVTLSCSPISGHRSVSWYQQTPGQGLQFLFEYFSETQRNKGNFPGRFSGRQFSNSRSEMNVSTLELGDSALYLCASSLEGLAGFEQYFGPGTRLTVT.

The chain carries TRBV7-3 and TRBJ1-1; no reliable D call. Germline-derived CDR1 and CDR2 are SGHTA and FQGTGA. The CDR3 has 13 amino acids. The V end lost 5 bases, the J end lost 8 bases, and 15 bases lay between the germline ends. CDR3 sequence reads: CASSLSTQAEAFF. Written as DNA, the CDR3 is TGTGCCAGCAGCCTCTCGACGCAGGCAGAAGCTTTCTTT. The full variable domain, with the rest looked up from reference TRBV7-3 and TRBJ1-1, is GAGVSQTPSNKVTEKGKYVELRCDPISGHTALYWYRQSLGQGPEFLIYFQGTGAADDSGLPNDRFFAVRPEGSVSTLKIQRTERGDSAVYLCASSLSTQAEAFFGQGTRLTVV.